This TCR beta chain comes out of a study of T cell changes during pregnancy in multiple sclerosis. Repertoires were generated with immunoSEQ multiplex PCR, while TCRdb's copy carries only in-frame clones and drops some. The table includes 95,000 to 150,000 clones, approximately 93% detected once. The CDR3 length is 13 residues. Unmatched junction bases numbered 1, after V lost 3 bases and J lost 4 bases. CDR1 is MNHEY and CDR2 is SMNVEV in the germline V gene (reference sequence). The J gene is TRBJ2-7, the V gene TRBV27; 9 positions match TRBD2. Sequenced material: peripheral blood, taken before pregnancy. The sequence derives from a female donor with multiple sclerosis, enrolled in a pregnancy study. The CDR3 region has the DNA TGTGCCAGCAGTTTTAGCGGGAGTTACGAGCAGTACTTC. The encoded protein is CASSFSGSYEQYF.